This entry describes one T cell receptor (beta chain). Germline CDR1 is SQVTM and CDR2 is ANQGSEA. V lost 6 bases and J lost 5; bases outside the gene matches: 6. The CDR3 extends over 13 amino acids. In the naive CD8 group, cells lacked CD45RO and were positively selected for CCR7, so terminally differentiated effector memory CD45RA+ cells were left out. The assay was immunoSEQ multiplex PCR, and TCRdb's table has in-frame clones only and misses some. This sample yields about 2.1 million clones, of which 80% to 95% are seen a single time; more than 1.5% belongs to the top ten. The record originates from a study of shared clonotypes between healthy human individuals.

This TCR was sampled from a man aged 18 to 30 in good health. Some clones in this sample may be carry-over from other donors' samples. The chain joins TRBV29-1 to TRBJ2-7; 11 bases are shared with TRBD2. Sequencing input: naive CD8+ T cells from PBMCs. This chain's CDR3 is CSVLAGGPHEQYF. The CDR3 DNA reads TGCAGCGTATTAGCGGGAGGGCCCCACGAGCAGTACTTC.